These T cell receptor beta chains were read from a single sample in a study of blood T cell repertoires in COVID-19. Using immunoSEQ multiplex PCR, the repertoire was profiled, and TCRdb retains in-frame clones only, with some absent. Of 110,000 to 150,000 clones listed, around four fifths are singletons. Specimen: PBMCs or T cells enriched from blood (not recorded which). The receptors were gathered from a woman in her thirties or forties who had recovered from COVID-19. The CDR3 runs from the conserved cysteine through the conserved F or W. Fields, in order: J gene, clone size, D gene, V gene, CDR3 length, CDR3 DNA, CDR3 protein. A D gene is named only where the DNA matches it firmly. The size of a clone is reported for some rows only, either as once, few or many, or as a class for expanded clones.

J gene: TRBJ2-5
clone size: -
D gene: TRBD2
V gene: TRBV10-3
CDR3 length: 15
CDR3 DNA: TGTGCCATCAGAGAGACTAGCGGGATAGAAGAGACCCAGTACTTC
CDR3 protein: CAIRETSGIEETQYF

J gene: TRBJ2-1
clone size: -
D gene: -
V gene: TRBV27
CDR3 length: 15
CDR3 DNA: TGTGCCAGCAGTTTTGGTGAGCGGATGAGCAATGAGCAGTTCTTC
CDR3 protein: CASSFGERMSNEQFF

J gene: TRBJ2-1
clone size: -
D gene: -
V gene: TRBV6-5
CDR3 length: 14
CDR3 DNA: TGTGCCAGCAGTTACGCTCAGCGGAACAATGAGCAGTTCTTC
CDR3 protein: CASSYAQRNNEQFF

J gene: TRBJ2-5
clone size: -
D gene: TRBD2
V gene: TRBV28
CDR3 length: 17
CDR3 DNA: TGTGCCAGCAGTTTTAAGACTAGCGGGAGGGATGAAGAGACCCAGTACTTC
CDR3 protein: CASSFKTSGRDEETQYF

J gene: TRBJ2-7
clone size: -
D gene: -
V gene: TRBV15
CDR3 length: 16
CDR3 DNA: TGTGCCACCAGCAGTGGAACGGGAGATGTCCGGATCGAGCAGTACTTC
CDR3 protein: CATSSGTGDVRIEQYF

J gene: TRBJ1-2
clone size: few
D gene: TRBD1
V gene: TRBV5-4
CDR3 length: 13
CDR3 DNA: TGTGCCAGCAGCCTAGACAGGGACTATGGCTACACCTTC
CDR3 protein: CASSLDRDYGYTF

J gene: TRBJ1-2
clone size: -
D gene: -
V gene: TRBV28
CDR3 length: 13
CDR3 DNA: TGTGCCAGCAGTTTCGGACAAATTTATGGCTACACCTTC
CDR3 protein: CASSFGQIYGYTF

J gene: TRBJ2-1
clone size: -
D gene: TRBD2
V gene: TRBV15
CDR3 length: 15
CDR3 DNA: TGTGCCACCAGCAAAGACCTAGCGGGAGACAATGAGCAGTTCTTC
CDR3 protein: CATSKDLAGDNEQFF

J gene: TRBJ2-3
clone size: -
D gene: TRBD2
V gene: TRBV5-1
CDR3 length: 19
CDR3 DNA: TGCGCCAGCAGCTTGTCCCTAGCGGGAGGCGCTCCTAGCACAGATACGCAGTATTTT
CDR3 protein: CASSLSLAGGAPSTDTQYF

J gene: TRBJ2-5
clone size: -
D gene: -
V gene: TRBV7-3
CDR3 length: 14
CDR3 DNA: TGTGCCAGCAGCTATGAGGCGACCCAAGAGACCCAGTACTTC
CDR3 protein: CASSYEATQETQYF

J gene: TRBJ1-2
clone size: -
D gene: TRBD1
V gene: TRBV7-9
CDR3 length: 17
CDR3 DNA: TGTGCCAGCAGCTTGGACAGGGGACAGATATTGGGATATGGCTACACCTTC
CDR3 protein: CASSLDRGQILGYGYTF

J gene: TRBJ2-7
clone size: -
D gene: TRBD1
V gene: TRBV9
CDR3 length: 15
CDR3 DNA: TGTGCCAGCAGCGAAACAGGGGGCTCACTCTACGAGCAGTACTTC
CDR3 protein: CASSETGGSLYEQYF

J gene: TRBJ2-7
clone size: -
D gene: -
V gene: TRBV27
CDR3 length: 13
CDR3 DNA: TGTGCCAGCAGTTCAGGATTGTCCTACGAGCAGTACTTC
CDR3 protein: CASSSGLSYEQYF

J gene: TRBJ2-7
clone size: -
D gene: -
V gene: TRBV27
CDR3 length: 15
CDR3 DNA: TGTGCCAGCAGTTTGGTCTCGGGACAACCCTACGAGCAGTACTTC
CDR3 protein: CASSLVSGQPYEQYF

J gene: TRBJ2-7
clone size: -
D gene: TRBD2
V gene: TRBV6-5
CDR3 length: 14
CDR3 DNA: TGTGCCAGCAGAGATACTAGCGGGGCATACGAGCAGTACTTC
CDR3 protein: CASRDTSGAYEQYF

J gene: TRBJ2-1
clone size: -
D gene: TRBD2
V gene: TRBV7-3
CDR3 length: 15
CDR3 DNA: TGTGCCAGCAGCACCAACGGTGGGGGGGGCAATGAGCAGTTCTTC
CDR3 protein: CASSTNGGGGNEQFF

J gene: TRBJ2-1
clone size: -
D gene: TRBD2
V gene: TRBV24-1
CDR3 length: 14
CDR3 DNA: TGTGCCACCAGTCAAGCGGGAGGGAGAAATGAGCAGTTCTTC
CDR3 protein: CATSQAGGRNEQFF

J gene: TRBJ1-3
clone size: -
D gene: -
V gene: TRBV7-9
CDR3 length: 18
CDR3 DNA: TGTGCCAGCAGCTTAGCGGCCCCCTTCCCGGGGGTGGGAAACACCATATATTTT
CDR3 protein: CASSLAAPFPGVGNTIYF

J gene: TRBJ2-3
clone size: -
D gene: -
V gene: TRBV5-4
CDR3 length: 15
CDR3 DNA: TGTGCCAGCAGCTTGAGAGGGCTAGAAGGAGATACGCAGTATTTT
CDR3 protein: CASSLRGLEGDTQYF

J gene: TRBJ1-2
clone size: -
D gene: TRBD1
V gene: TRBV4-1
CDR3 length: 14
CDR3 DNA: TGCGCCAGCAGCCAAGAACAGGGGGTCTATGGCTACACCTTC
CDR3 protein: CASSQEQGVYGYTF